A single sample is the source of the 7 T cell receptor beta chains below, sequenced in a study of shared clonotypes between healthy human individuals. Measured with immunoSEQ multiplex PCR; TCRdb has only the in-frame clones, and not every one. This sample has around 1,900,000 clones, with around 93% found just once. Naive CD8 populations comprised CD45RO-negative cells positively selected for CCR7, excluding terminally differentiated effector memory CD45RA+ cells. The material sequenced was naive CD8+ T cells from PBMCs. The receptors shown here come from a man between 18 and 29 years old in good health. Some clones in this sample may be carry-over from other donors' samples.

The CDR3 sequence is CASSDSTGANVLTF. The CDR3 DNA reads as TGTGCCAGCAGTGACTCGACGGGGGCCAACGTCCTGACTTTC. V and J are TRBV6-4 and TRBJ2-6; the D is unclear. The CDR3 contains 14 residues. V was trimmed by 0 bases and J by 4 bases, leaving 4 bases between them. Germline loops: CDR1 MRHNA, CDR2 SNTAGT.

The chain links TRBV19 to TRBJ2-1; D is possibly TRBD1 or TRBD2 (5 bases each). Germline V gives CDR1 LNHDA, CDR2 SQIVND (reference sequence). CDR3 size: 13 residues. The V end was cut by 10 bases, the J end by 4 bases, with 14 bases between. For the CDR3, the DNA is TGTGCCACGGGGCCAACTGCTTACAATGAGCAGTTCTTC. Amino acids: CATGPTAYNEQFF.

This CDR3 is CASPDRGWGYTF. The CDR3 bases are TGTGCCAGTCCCGACAGGGGCTGGGGCTACACCTTC. The gene calls are TRBV30 and TRBJ1-2; the match to TRBD1 covers 8 bases. V shed 8 bases, J shed 8 bases, and the junction held 10 bases outside the gene matches. CDR1 GTSNPN and CDR2 SVGIG come from the germline V gene (reference sequence). There are 12 residues in the CDR3.

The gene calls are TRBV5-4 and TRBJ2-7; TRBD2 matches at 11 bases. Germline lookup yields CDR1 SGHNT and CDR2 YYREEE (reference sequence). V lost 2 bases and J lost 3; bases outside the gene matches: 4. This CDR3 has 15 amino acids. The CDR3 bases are TGTGCCAGCAGCTTCGGACTAGCGGGCCTCTACGAGCAGTACTTC. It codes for CASSFGLAGLYEQYF.

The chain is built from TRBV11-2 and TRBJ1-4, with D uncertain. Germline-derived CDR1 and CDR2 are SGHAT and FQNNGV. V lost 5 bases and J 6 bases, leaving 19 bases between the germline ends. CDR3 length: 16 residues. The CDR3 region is CASSTRRSGRDEKLFF. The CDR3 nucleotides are TGTGCCAGCAGCACCCGTCGCTCAGGTCGGGATGAAAAACTGTTTTTT.

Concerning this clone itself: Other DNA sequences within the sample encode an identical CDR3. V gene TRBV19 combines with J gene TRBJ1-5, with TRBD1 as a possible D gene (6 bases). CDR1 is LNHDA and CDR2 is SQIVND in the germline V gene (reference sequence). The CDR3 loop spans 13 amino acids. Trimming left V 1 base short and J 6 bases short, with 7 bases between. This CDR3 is CASSIVGGQPQHF. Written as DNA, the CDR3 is TGTGCCAGTAGTATAGTAGGGGGTCAGCCCCAGCATTTT.

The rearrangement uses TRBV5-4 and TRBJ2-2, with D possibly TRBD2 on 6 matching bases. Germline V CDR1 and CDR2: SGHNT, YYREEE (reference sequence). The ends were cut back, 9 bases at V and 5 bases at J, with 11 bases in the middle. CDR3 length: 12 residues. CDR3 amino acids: CATGGETGELFF. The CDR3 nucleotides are TGTGCCACCGGGGGAGAAACCGGGGAGCTGTTTTTT.